These T cell receptor beta chains were read from a single sample in a study of graft-versus-host responses after intestinal transplantation. The protocol was immunoSEQ multiplex PCR, while the TCRdb copy is restricted to in-frame clones and leaves out a portion. The sample consists of about 98,000 clones, about 82% of them appearing once. This sample comprised PBMCs, obtained 255 days after intestinal transplant. The receptors derive from a human patient who received an intestinal transplant, so some T cells may come from the graft donor. The CDR3 runs from the conserved cysteine through the conserved F or W. The order of the fields is V gene, CDR3 length, D gene, J gene, clone size, CDR3 DNA, CDR3 protein. D genes are given only for firm matches. Expanded clones are given a class, and other clones once, few, many or no size at all.

TRBV9,15,TRBD2,TRBJ2-3,NA,TGTGCCAGCAGCCTCACTAGCGGGAGCCGGAATACGCAGTATTTT,CASSLTSGSRNTQYF
TRBV18,17,NA,TRBJ1-6,NA,TGTGCCAGCTCACGACTGGAACGGTCCTCCTATAATTCACCCCTCCACTTT,CASSRLERSSYNSPLHF
TRBV2,15,NA,TRBJ2-1,NA,TGTGCCAGCAGTGGAGGACAGTTCGAGTGGAATGAGCAGTTCTTC,CASSGGQFEWNEQFF
TRBV7-2,16,NA,TRBJ2-3,NA,TGTGCCAGCAGCTTGAGTGGGGGAGCTAGCACAGATACGCAGTATTTT,CASSLSGGASTDTQYF
TRBV9,17,NA,TRBJ2-5,NA,TGTGCCAGCAGCGTACAGGGGGGATGGGGGTCCTTTGAGACCCAGTACTTC,CASSVQGGWGSFETQYF
TRBV18,13,NA,TRBJ2-7,NA,TGTGCCAGCTCACCACCGGCTGGGGACGAGCAGTACTTC,CASSPPAGDEQYF
TRBV5-4,16,NA,TRBJ2-1,NA,TGTGCCAGCAGCTTACCACAGGGGAGGGGAGGGGAAGAGCAGTTCTTC,CASSLPQGRGGEEQFF
TRBV6-4,13,NA,TRBJ2-3,NA,TGTGCCAGCGAGACAGCGGCCACAGATACGCAGTATTTT,CASETAATDTQYF
TRBV7-8,16,NA,TRBJ2-1,NA,TGTGCCAGCAGCTTATTTGAGGCAGGGGCCTACAATGAGCAGTTCTTC,CASSLFEAGAYNEQFF
TRBV18,14,NA,TRBJ1-1,NA,TGTGCCAGCTCCACACAGGGTAGGGACACTGAAGCTTTCTTT,CASSTQGRDTEAFF
TRBV27,15,NA,TRBJ1-2,once,TGTGCCAGCAGTGCCTCGACACGTCTCCTAACTGGCTACACCTTC,CASSASTRLLTGYTF
TRBV11-2,14,NA,TRBJ1-4,NA,TGTGCCAGCAGCCTCTGGCAGACCAATGAAAAACTGTTTTTT,CASSLWQTNEKLFF
TRBV15,15,TRBD1,TRBJ1-2,NA,TGTGCCACCAGCATAGGGATTGGGACAGGGTCCGGCTACACCTTC,CATSIGIGTGSGYTF
TRBV4-1,18,NA,TRBJ1-1,NA,TGCGCCAGCAGCCAGGTTTTAGTTCATGGGGGCATGAACACTGAAGCTTTCTTT,CASSQVLVHGGMNTEAFF
TRBV2,13,NA,TRBJ1-5,NA,TGTGCCAGCAAATCACAGGGAGACCAGCCCCAGCATTTT,CASKSQGDQPQHF
TRBV9,12,NA,TRBJ2-1,NA,TGTGCCAGCAGCGTAGCCTATTCCGAGCAGTTCTTC,CASSVAYSEQFF
TRBV10-1,13,NA,TRBJ2-1,NA,TGCGCCAGCCTTAAACAGGACGACAATGAGCAGTTCTTC,CASLKQDDNEQFF
TRBV27,15,NA,TRBJ2-5,NA,TGTGCCAGCAGTCCCAAAACTACAGTACAAGAGACCCAGTACTTC,CASSPKTTVQETQYF
TRBV10-3,15,TRBD2,TRBJ2-7,few,TGTGCCATCGGTCCTAGCGGGGGCCCCGGAGACGAGCAGTACTTC,CAIGPSGGPGDEQYF
TRBV5-6,13,TRBD2,TRBJ2-7,NA,TGTGCCAGCAGCTTGGGACTAGCGGGGGAGCAGTACTTC,CASSLGLAGEQYF
TRBV28,15,NA,TRBJ1-2,once,TGTGCCAGCAGTCCCGGGGGGGTGTCGAACTATGGCTACACCTTC,CASSPGGVSNYGYTF
TRBV5-8,17,NA,TRBJ1-1,NA,TGTGCCAGCAGCTTGGCCGTGGGGGACCCCCAGAACACTGAAGCTTTCTTT,CASSLAVGDPQNTEAFF
TRBV11-1,13,TRBD1,TRBJ2-7,NA,TGTGCCAGCAGCAGCCGGGACAGCTACGAGCAGTACTTC,CASSSRDSYEQYF
TRBV15,14,TRBD1,TRBJ1-6,NA,TGTGCCACCAGCAGGGGACAGGGAAGTTCACCCCTCCACTTT,CATSRGQGSSPLHF
TRBV19,17,TRBD2,TRBJ2-1,NA,TGTGCCAGTAGTATGATCCAAGCGGGGCCCGGGTACAATGAGCAGTTCTTC,CASSMIQAGPGYNEQFF
TRBV19,15,NA,TRBJ1-5,NA,TGTGCCAGTAGTATATTCGGATCTAGGAATCAGCCCCAGCATTTT,CASSIFGSRNQPQHF
TRBV6-1,13,NA,TRBJ1-5,few,TGTGCCAGCAGTATTGAACCTGCTCAGCCCCAGCATTTT,CASSIEPAQPQHF
TRBV30,10,NA,TRBJ1-1,NA,TGTGCCTGGAGGGGGAGAGGAGCTTTCTTT,CAWRGRGAFF
TRBV4-2,17,NA,TRBJ1-3,NA,TGTGCCAGCAGCCAAGATAAGCAGACTGGCCTCGGAAACACCATATATTTT,CASSQDKQTGLGNTIYF
TRBV7-6,14,NA,TRBJ1-3,NA,TGTGCCAGCAGCTTCGGACACTCTGGAAACACCATATATTTT,CASSFGHSGNTIYF
TRBV19,15,TRBD2,TRBJ2-1,NA,TGTGCCAGTAGTCCGGGGACTAGCTCGAGGAATGAGCAGTTCTTC,CASSPGTSSRNEQFF
TRBV13,12,NA,TRBJ2-3,NA,TGTGCCAGCAGCTCCGAGGGCGATACGCAGTATTTT,CASSSEGDTQYF
TRBV4-1,15,TRBD1,TRBJ1-3,few,TGCGCCAGCAGCCGGACAGGGGTGGCTGGAAACACCATATATTTT,CASSRTGVAGNTIYF
TRBV28,15,NA,TRBJ2-1,NA,TGTGCCAGCAGTTTATCCGCAGGGGCGAACAATGAGCAGTTCTTC,CASSLSAGANNEQFF
TRBV5-4,15,TRBD2,TRBJ2-5,NA,TGTGCCAGCAGCCCCCGGGGCCAGCGGGGAGAGACCCAGTACTTC,CASSPRGQRGETQYF
TRBV6-1,12,NA,TRBJ2-3,NA,TGTGCCAGCAGTGGCCCCACAGATACGCAGTATTTT,CASSGPTDTQYF
TRBV4-1,17,NA,TRBJ1-5,NA,TGCGCCAGCAGCCAATTTGGAAGGAAGGAGAGCAATCAGCCCCAGCATTTT,CASSQFGRKESNQPQHF
TRBV19,15,TRBD1,TRBJ1-5,NA,TGTGCCAGTAGTGGGACAGCATATAGCAATCAGCCCCAGCATTTT,CASSGTAYSNQPQHF
TRBV7-6,17,NA,TRBJ1-3,NA,TGTGCCAGCAGCTTAGAATATCCCGGGACCGTGGTAAACACCATATATTTT,CASSLEYPGTVVNTIYF
TRBV9,13,TRBD1,TRBJ2-7,NA,TGTGCCAGCAGCGTAGATACAGGGGGCGAGCAGTACTTC,CASSVDTGGEQYF
TRBV4-1,14,NA,TRBJ2-1,NA,TGCGCCAGCAGCCAAGATTTGAGTCCCAATGAGCAGTTCTTC,CASSQDLSPNEQFF
TRBV20-1,11,NA,TRBJ1-2,NA,TGCAGTGCCAAGATTTCGGTTGGCTACACCTTC,CSAKISVGYTF
TRBV15,15,NA,TRBJ1-1,NA,TGTGCCACCAGCAGCCTCAGGGGTTCGAACACTGAAGCTTTCTTT,CATSSLRGSNTEAFF
TRBV6-6,14,NA,TRBJ1-1,NA,TGTGCCAGCAGTTACTCGATTCAGGGGACTGAAGCTTTCTTT,CASSYSIQGTEAFF
TRBV10-2,16,TRBD2,TRBJ2-2,NA,TGCGCCAGCAGGATGATAGCGGGAGGTAACACCGGGGAGCTGTTTTTT,CASRMIAGGNTGELFF
TRBV9,13,TRBD1,TRBJ1-2,NA,TGTGCCAGCAGCCAGACAGGGGGCAATGGCTACACCTTC,CASSQTGGNGYTF